The 17 T cell receptor beta chains presented below share a single source sample, sequenced in a study of CD8 T cells in ankylosing spondylitis. Notes on the study in general: One TCR beta motif, made up of roughly 8 highly homologous variants, appeared characteristic of ankylosing spondylitis blood.

These TCRs are of unknown antigen specificity. TCRdb processed the 5' RACE reads anew with MiXCR; each CDR3 protein has one entry. The sample comprises about 450,000 distinct CDR3 sequences, 25% to 30% of which are singletons, and 0.75% to 0.9% rests with the top ten. Sequencing was performed on blood, either unsorted or a sorted T cell fraction (not recorded which). These receptors were taken from a male donor with ankylosing spondylitis.

The rearrangement links TRBV19 to TRBJ1-1; TRBD1 matches 11 bases. CDR1 is LNHDA, CDR2 SQIVND, per germline (reference sequence). V dropped 0 bases and J dropped 5; count of bases not matched to a gene: 8. The CDR3 is 17 amino acids. The chain's CDR3 is CASSIDGTGGGRTEAFF. CDR3 sequence (DNA): TGTGCCAGTAGTATAGACGGGACAGGGGGAGGTAGGACTGAAGCTTTCTTT.

V is TRBV7-2 and J is TRBJ2-3; D remains ambiguous. V dropped 7 bases and J dropped 6 bases, with 20 bases sitting between them. The CDR3 is 15 amino acids. Germline CDR1 and CDR2: SGHTA and FQGNSA. The CDR3 DNA reads as TGTGCCAGCATCCCCTATATCTCCAGTGTGGATACGCAGTATTTT. Translated, it gives CASIPYISSVDTQYF.

This clonotype has only a few counts. The V gene is TRBV5-6, the J gene TRBJ2-7; D is unclear. This CDR3 region has 13 residues. Trimming removed 5 bases at V and 0 bases at J, with 9 bases between. CDR1 and CDR2 from the germline V gene are SGHDT and YYEEEE. In nucleotides, the CDR3 is TGTGCCAGCAGTCGACCGGACTCCTACGAGCAGTACGTC. It is translated as CASSRPDSYEQYV.

This clonotype occurred a few times. This sequence joins TRBV6-5 and TRBJ2-1; D is uncertain. The germline gives CDR1 MNHEY, CDR2 SVGAGI. This CDR3 region has 12 residues. V shed 5 bases and J shed 7 bases, with 9 bases lying between them. CDR3 DNA sequence: TGTGCCAGCAGTGAGTTAGGGAATGAGCAGTTCTTC. It is translated as CASSELGNEQFF.

This clonotype was picked up a small number of times. The rearrangement uses TRBV28 and TRBJ2-3; 8 bases map to TRBD1. The CDR3 has 15 residues. In germline, CDR1 is MDHEN, CDR2 SYDVKM. The V and J ends lost 3 bases and 2 bases, in that order; junction bases with no gene match: 4. The CDR3 sequence: CASSFQGANTDTQYF. The CDR3 DNA reads as TGTGCCAGCAGTTTTCAGGGGGCGAACACAGATACGCAGTATTTT.

The CDR3 spells CASSYTGTSEAFF. Here the CDR3 DNA reads TGTGCCAGCAGTTACACAGGGACTTCCGAAGCTTTCTTT. The rearrangement links TRBV7-6 to TRBJ1-1, with D tentatively TRBD1 (6 bases). The germline V gene encodes CDR1 SGHVS and CDR2 FNYEAQ. Trimming took off 6 bases at V and 8 bases at J, with 16 bases between the two ends. The CDR3 loop spans 13 amino acids.

In this sample, this clonotype turned up a few times. CDR3 nucleotides: TGCGCCAGCAGCGACCCGGGACAGAGTACAACCTTC. As protein: CASSDPGQSTTF. This chain links TRBV5-1 with TRBJ1-2; 7 bases map to TRBD1. From germline, CDR1 is SGHRS and CDR2 YFSETQ. Unmatched junction bases numbered 11, after V lost 4 bases and J lost 14 bases. This CDR3 has 12 amino acids. The complete variable domain, with remaining parts taken from reference TRBV5-1 and TRBJ1-2, reads KAGVTQTPRYLIKTRGQQVTLSCSPISGHRSVSWYQQTPGQGLQFLFEYFSETQRNKGNFPGRFSGRQFSNSRSEMNVSTLELGDSALYLCASSDPGQSTTFGSGTRLTVV.

V and J are TRBV7-2 and TRBJ2-7; D unresolved. V was clipped by 1 base and J by 3 bases, with 10 bases between them. CDR3 length: 14 amino acids. CDR1 and CDR2 (germline): SGHTA, FQGNSA. The CDR3 protein is CASSLGPKLYEQYV. The CDR3 DNA reads as TGTGCCAGCAGCTTAGGACCGAAACTCTACGAGCAGTACGTC.

This clonotype was seen a handful of times. V usage is TRBV20-1 and J usage is TRBJ2-2; 8 bases are shared with TRBD2. CDR3 length equals 15 residues. CDR1 and CDR2 from the germline V gene are DFQATT and SNEGSKA (reference sequence). The CDR3 nucleotides are TGCAGCGCCCTAAGGAGCGGGAGTGAGGCCGGGGAGCTGTTTTTT. Translated: CSALRSGSEAGELFF.

This clonotype was observed a handful of times. V and J are TRBV29-1 and TRBJ2-1; 7 bases agree with TRBD1. The CDR3 runs 13 residues. Germline lookup yields CDR1 SQVTM and CDR2 ANQGSEA. Trimming removed 4 bases from V and 9 bases from J; junction bases left unmatched: 9. The CDR3 coding sequence is TGCAGCGTTGCTGACAGGGATTATGGTGAGCAGTTCTTC. Encoded protein: CSVADRDYGEQFF.

The chain joins TRBV20-1 to TRBJ1-2; D is ambiguous. There are 15 residues in the CDR3. The V and J ends lost 6 bases and 0 bases respectively, with 17 bases between them. CDR1 and CDR2 from the germline V gene are DFQATT and SNEGSKA (reference sequence). The CDR3: CSAPGGVSPNYGYTF. For the CDR3, the DNA is TGCAGTGCCCCAGGAGGAGTAAGCCCTAACTATGGCTACACCTTC.

The V and J genes are TRBV18 and TRBJ1-1; 11 bases line up with TRBD1. Trimming cost V 2 bases and J 0 bases; bases outside gene matches: 8. This CDR3 region has 18 residues. The V gene's germline CDR1 is KGHSH and CDR2 LQKENI. This chain's CDR3 is CASSPTGTGGDMNTEAFF. The CDR3 DNA reads as TGTGCCAGCTCACCAACCGGGACAGGGGGTGACATGAACACTGAAGCTTTCTTT. Supplemented by reference TRBV18 and TRBJ1-1, the full variable domain reads NAGVMQNPRHLVRRRGQEARLRCSPMKGHSHVYWYRQLPEEGLKFMVYLQKENIIDESGMPKERFSAEFPKEGPSILRIQQVVRGDSAAYFCASSPTGTGGDMNTEAFFGQGTRLTVV.

The gene calls are TRBV5-1 and TRBJ2-2, with D possibly matching TRBD1 (6 bases). V lost 7 bases to trimming and J lost 3 bases, with 13 bases between them. The CDR3 loop spans 14 amino acids. CDR1 is SGHRS, CDR2 YFSETQ, per germline. The CDR3 sequence: CASFVRGDTGELFF. In DNA form, the CDR3 reads TGCGCCAGCTTTGTCAGGGGAGACACCGGGGAGCTGTTTTTT.

The chain uses TRBV20-1 and TRBJ1-3, with D unresolved. Between the trimmed V and J ends, which lost 3 bases and 0 bases, there was a span of 3 bases. The germline CDR1 and CDR2 sequences are DFQATT and SNEGSKA (reference sequence). The CDR3 spans 12 residues. Here the CDR3 reads CSASPSGNTIYF. CDR3 sequence (DNA): TGCAGTGCTAGTCCCTCTGGAAACACCATATATTTT.

The gene calls are TRBV20-1 and TRBJ2-5; the match to TRBD2 covers 14 bases. V dropped 5 bases and J dropped 3; count of bases not matched to a gene: 5. CDR3 length: 15 amino acids. Germline V gene data show CDR1 as DFQATT and CDR2 as SNEGSKA (reference sequence). The CDR3 here is CSAPRGLAGEETQYF. The CDR3 DNA reads as TGCAGTGCTCCCAGGGGACTAGCGGGAGAAGAGACCCAGTACTTC.

The V gene is TRBV18, the J gene TRBJ2-1, with D unclear. The V gene's germline CDR1 is KGHSH and CDR2 LQKENI. The V gene lost 3 bases and the J gene lost 10 bases, with 7 bases spanning the gap. The CDR3 is made up of 11 amino acids. The CDR3 reads CASSPILEQFF. As DNA, the CDR3 is TGTGCCAGCTCACCTATACTCGAGCAGTTCTTC.

The V call is TRBV27, the J call TRBJ2-7; the match to TRBD2 covers 12 bases. Germline V CDR1 and CDR2: MNHEY, SMNVEV (reference sequence). CDR3 size: 15 residues. V lost 5 bases, J lost 5 bases, and 7 bases stayed unmatched. In DNA form, the CDR3 reads TGTGCCAGCAGTCCCGCACTAGCGGGAGGCCACGAGCAGTACTTC. This codes for CASSPALAGGHEQYF.